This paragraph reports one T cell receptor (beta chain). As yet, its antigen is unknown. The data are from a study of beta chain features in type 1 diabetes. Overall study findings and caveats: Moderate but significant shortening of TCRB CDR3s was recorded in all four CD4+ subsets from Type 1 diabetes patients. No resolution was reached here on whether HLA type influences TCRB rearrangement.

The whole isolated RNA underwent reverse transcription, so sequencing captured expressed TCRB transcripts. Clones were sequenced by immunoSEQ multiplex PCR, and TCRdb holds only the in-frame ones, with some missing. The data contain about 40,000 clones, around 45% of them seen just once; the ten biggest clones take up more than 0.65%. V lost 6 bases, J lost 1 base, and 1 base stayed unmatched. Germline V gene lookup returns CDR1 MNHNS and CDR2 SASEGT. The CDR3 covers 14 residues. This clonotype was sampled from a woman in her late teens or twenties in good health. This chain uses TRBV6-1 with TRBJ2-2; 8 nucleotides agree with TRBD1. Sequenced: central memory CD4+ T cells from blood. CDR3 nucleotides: TGTGCCAGCAGGGGACAGGTGAACACCGGGGAGCTGTTTTTT. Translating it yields CASRGQVNTGELFF.